These 32 T cell receptor beta chains were all obtained from the same sample, sequenced in a study of sequential checkpoint blockade in melanoma. Sequencing used immunoSEQ multiplex PCR; TCRdb keeps in-frame clones, though not all of them. There are approximately 11,000 clones in the sample; 50% to 65% occur only once, and 16% lies in the top ten. Documented treatment: randomized to nivolumab then ipilimumab (arm A) or the reverse (arm B). The sample consisted of CD8+ T cells sorted from blood (inferred from file names), taken from a patient given nivolumab and ipilimumab in sequence. The receptors stem from a human donor with melanoma.

As regards this clone: It may be a read error: a sequence one base away is much more abundant. In this CDR3 the conserved last residue, phenylalanine or tryptophan, is missing, so a read error is likely. The chain has TRBV30 and TRBJ2-7; 9 bases agree with TRBD2. V shed 2 bases, J shed 6 bases, and the junction held 2 bases outside the gene matches. Germline assignment: CDR1 GTSNPN and CDR2 SVGIG (reference sequence). The CDR3 is 12 amino acids. This CDR3 is CAWSLTSGEQYL. The CDR3 DNA follows: TGTGCCTGGAGTTTGACTAGCGGCGAGCAGTACCTC.

A few counts support this clone. The V and J genes are TRBV11-2 and TRBJ2-2; no clear D. Trimming pared 1 base from V and 6 bases from J, leaving 6 bases between. The CDR3 has 13 residues. From germline, CDR1 is SGHAT and CDR2 FQNNGV. CDR3 in amino acids: CASSLGSAGELFF. The CDR3, as DNA: TGTGCCAGCAGCTTAGGTTCCGCCGGGGAGCTGTTTTTT.

The chain is built from TRBV27 and TRBJ2-2; D unclear. The CDR3 has 14 residues. V lost 2 bases and J lost 4, with 8 bases in between. Germline-derived CDR1 and CDR2 are MNHEY and SMNVEV (reference sequence). The CDR3 nucleotides read TGTGCCAGCAGTTTAATGGCTAGCACCGGGGAGCTGTTTTTT. Its protein product is CASSLMASTGELFF.

This clone turned up a few times. The rearrangement joins TRBV28 to TRBJ1-1; D is uncertain. The V and J ends lost 2 bases and 0 bases respectively, with 7 bases between them. This CDR3 contains 14 residues. Per germline, CDR1 MDHEN and CDR2 SYDVKM. Here the CDR3 DNA reads TGTGCCAGCAGTTTAAGGAGTTTGAACACTGAAGCTTTCTTT. Translating it yields CASSLRSLNTEAFF.

V and J are TRBV7-4 and TRBJ2-1; 13 bases agree with TRBD2. This CDR3 spans 16 amino acids. V dropped 5 bases and J dropped 9; count of bases not matched to a gene: 10. CDR1 and CDR2 from the germline V gene are SGHVT and SQSDAQ. CDR3 in amino acids: CASSRLAGGPGPEQFF. The CDR3 DNA reads TGTGCCAGCAGCCGACTAGCGGGAGGTCCAGGACCTGAGCAGTTCTTC. Based on the CDR3 plus reference TRBV7-4 and TRBJ2-1, the full variable domain is GAGVSQSPRYKVAKRGRDVALRCDSISGHVTLYWYRQTLGQGSEVLTYSQSDAQRDKSGRPSGRFSAERPERSVSTLKIQRTEQGDSAVYLCASSRLAGGPGPEQFFGPGTRLTVL.

The rearrangement links TRBV5-1 to TRBJ2-5; 8 positions match TRBD1. Germline lookup yields CDR1 SGHRS and CDR2 YFSETQ. The CDR3 is made up of 15 amino acids. The ends lost 0 bases at V and 5 bases at J; junction bases unmatched: 6. The CDR3, as DNA: TGCGCCAGCAGCTTGGCAGGGGGCCTGGGGGAGACCCAGTACTTC. Its translation: CASSLAGGLGETQYF. The full variable domain, with the rest looked up from reference TRBV5-1 and TRBJ2-5, is KAGVTQTPRYLIKTRGQQVTLSCSPISGHRSVSWYQQTPGQGLQFLFEYFSETQRNKGNFPGRFSGRQFSNSRSEMNVSTLELGDSALYLCASSLAGGLGETQYFGPGTRLLVL.

This chain uses TRBV29-1 with TRBJ1-1; D might be TRBD1 (6 bases). CDR1 SQVTM and CDR2 ANQGSEA come from the germline V gene. The CDR3 extends over 12 amino acids. The V end was cut by 6 bases, the J end by 10 bases, with 18 bases between. CDR3 sequence (DNA): TGCAGCGTCCCAGGGGTTCCCCCTCGAGCTTTCTTT. Its protein is CSVPGVPPRAFF.

CDR3 DNA sequence: TGTGCCAGCAGCGTAGGGGTAGCGGGTGGCTACGAGCAGTACTTC. It is translated as CASSVGVAGGYEQYF. This sequence joins TRBV9 and TRBJ2-5; 7 positions match TRBD2. The J call may be wrong; the DNA end is better matched by TRBJ2-7. Germline V lookup: CDR1 SGDLS, CDR2 YYNGEE. The length of the CDR3 is 15 residues.

The V call is TRBV7-9, the J call TRBJ2-3; TRBD2 matches 8 bases. In germline, CDR1 is SEHNR, CDR2 FQNEAQ (reference sequence). The CDR3 is 13 amino acids. Trimming took 8 bases from V and 8 from J; bases not matched to a gene: 9. Here the CDR3 reads CASRGSGKGTQYF. CDR3 coding DNA: TGTGCCAGCCGGGGTAGCGGGAAGGGTACGCAGTATTTT.

The chain uses TRBV5-1 and TRBJ2-3, with D perhaps matching TRBD1 (5 bases). CDR1 is SGHRS, CDR2 YFSETQ, per germline. The CDR3 is 15 residues long. The V end lost 4 bases, the J end lost 6 bases, and 18 bases lay between the germline ends. This CDR3 is CASSIRRVGVDTQYF. The CDR3 region has the DNA TGCGCCAGCAGCATTCGGCGAGTAGGGGTCGATACGCAGTATTTT.

The genes are TRBV6-5 and TRBJ1-2; D may be TRBD1 (5 bases). The V gene lost 0 bases and the J gene lost 8 bases, with 19 bases spanning the gap. The CDR3 contains 16 residues. From germline, CDR1 is MNHEY and CDR2 SVGAGI. CDR3 residues: CASSYSMRGPRRGYTF. The CDR3 nucleotides read TGTGCCAGCAGTTACTCGATGCGGGGCCCCAGGAGAGGCTACACCTTC.

V and J are TRBV28 and TRBJ1-5; a possible D gene is TRBD1 (5 bases). CDR3 size: 16 residues. Germline assignment: CDR1 MDHEN and CDR2 SYDVKM. V lost 5 bases, J lost 7 bases, and 21 bases lay in between. Here the CDR3 DNA reads TGTGCCAGCAGTCTCCTTTTGGGGGGAAGGGACCAGCCCCAGCATTTT. Protein product: CASSLLLGGRDQPQHF.

This clone has a handful of counts. CDR3 residues: CASSTGTGGYEQYF. In DNA form, the CDR3 reads TGTGCCAGTAGTACCGGGACAGGGGGCTACGAGCAGTACTTC. J is TRBJ2-7 and V is TRBV19; 11 nucleotides agree with TRBD1. The CDR3 has 14 amino acids. Germline V CDR1 and CDR2: LNHDA, SQIVND (reference sequence). Germline trimming cut 4 bases from V and 3 bases from J; bases unmatched to any gene: 2.

The chain uses TRBV18 and TRBJ2-7; the match to TRBD1 covers 9 bases. CDR1 and CDR2 from the germline V gene are KGHSH and LQKENI. The V gene end was trimmed by 3 bases and the J gene end by 4 bases; junction bases not matched to a gene: 7. This CDR3 is 15 amino acids long. The CDR3 region has the DNA TGTGCCAGCTCACCCCCGGGGACAGGGACGTACGAGCAGTACTTC. Its protein product is CASSPPGTGTYEQYF.

This chain uses TRBV4-1 with TRBJ2-3, with 12 positions matching TRBD2. V lost 2 bases to trimming and J lost 3 bases; unmatched junction nucleotides: 3. CDR1 MGHRA and CDR2 YSYEKL come from the germline V gene. The CDR3 length is 16 residues. The CDR3 sequence is CASSQRLAGETDTQYF. CDR3 nucleotide sequence: TGCGCCAGCAGCCAAAGACTAGCGGGAGAGACAGATACGCAGTATTTT.

This clone was seen only once. J is TRBJ2-2 and V is TRBV30; 8 bases are shared with TRBD1. This CDR3 has 14 amino acids. The germline V gene encodes CDR1 GTSNPN and CDR2 SVGIG (reference sequence). The V and J ends lost 4 bases and 5 bases, in that order; junction bases with no gene match: 6. The CDR3 nucleotides are TGTGCCTGGAAGGACAGGGACCATACCGGGGAGCTGTTTTTT. It yields the protein CAWKDRDHTGELFF.

The chain uses TRBV4-3 and TRBJ2-5; D uncertain. The closer fit of TRBJ2-7 to the DNA end suggests the J call may be wrong. The germline V gene encodes CDR1 LGHNA and CDR2 YSLEER. This CDR3 contains 14 residues. CDR3 sequence reads: CASSQETGTYEQYF. The CDR3 DNA reads as TGCGCCAGCAGCCAAGAGACTGGAACCTACGAGCAGTACTTC.

The J gene is TRBJ2-7, the V gene TRBV27, with D hard to call. Germline CDR1 is MNHEY and CDR2 is SMNVEV (reference sequence). V was trimmed by 2 bases and J by 3 bases, leaving 11 bases between them. The CDR3 is made up of 14 amino acids. The CDR3 loop is CASSLSRSGYEQYF. The CDR3 region has the DNA TGTGCCAGCAGTTTAAGCCGGTCAGGCTACGAGCAGTACTTC.

This rearrangement joins TRBV19 to TRBJ2-3; TRBD1 agrees at 8 bases. Germline trimming cut 9 bases from V and 0 bases from J; bases unmatched to any gene: 5. The CDR3 is made up of 14 amino acids. Germline loops: CDR1 LNHDA, CDR2 SQIVND (reference sequence). CDR3 DNA: TGTGCCAGCTTGGGACAGGCGAGCACAGATACGCAGTATTTT. Encoded protein: CASLGQASTDTQYF. The whole variable domain, remainder taken from reference TRBV19 and TRBJ2-3, is DGGITQSPKYLFRKEGQNVTLSCEQNLNHDAMYWYRQDPGQGLRLIYYSQIVNDFQKGDIAEGYSVSREKKESFPLTVTSAQKNPTAFYLCASLGQASTDTQYFGPGTRLTVL.

The CDR3 region is CASSLSGTGTYEQYF. DNA of the CDR3: TGTGCCAGCAGCTTATCAGGGACAGGGACCTACGAGCAGTACTTC. The chain employs TRBV7-2 and TRBJ2-7, with 9 bases matching TRBD1. The germline gives CDR1 SGHTA, CDR2 FQGNSA. The CDR3 is made up of 15 amino acids. V gave up 2 bases and J gave up 2 bases; unmatched junction bases: 4.

This clone was observed a few times. The CDR3 spells CASSLIGQLTHNEQFF. CDR3 nucleotide sequence: TGTGCCAGCAGTTTAATAGGACAGCTAACACACAATGAGCAGTTCTTC. The chain joins TRBV28 to TRBJ2-1; D may be TRBD1 (6 bases). Per the germline V gene, CDR1 is MDHEN and CDR2 is SYDVKM. This CDR3 comprises 16 residues. Between the trimmed V and J ends, which lost 2 bases and 5 bases, there was a span of 16 bases.

This chain connects TRBV28 to TRBJ2-1; D is possibly TRBD1 (6 bases). V dropped 5 bases and J dropped 3 bases, with 20 bases sitting between them. The CDR3 has 17 residues. The V gene's germline CDR1 is MDHEN and CDR2 SYDVKM. This CDR3 reads CASSGFHTGSLYNEQFF. CDR3 in DNA: TGTGCCAGCAGTGGTTTCCACACAGGGTCCCTCTACAATGAGCAGTTCTTC.

This chain joins TRBV10-1 and TRBJ2-1, with a weak D call TRBD1 (6 bases). The ends were cut back, 6 bases at V and 9 bases at J, with 15 bases in the middle. The germline CDR1 and CDR2 sequences are WNHNN and SYGVQD (reference sequence). The length of the CDR3 is 13 residues. Written as DNA, the CDR3 is TGCGCCAGCAGGACCGGGACAAGTTGTGAGCAGTTCTTC. Translated: CASRTGTSCEQFF.

The chain combines TRBV7-9 with TRBJ2-1, with D unresolved. Deletions cut 1 base from V and 7 bases from J, with 11 bases between. CDR1 SEHNR and CDR2 FQNEAQ come from the germline V gene (reference sequence). The CDR3 is made up of 14 amino acids. The CDR3 loop reads CASSLGGRPNEQFF. CDR3 nucleotide sequence: TGTGCCAGCAGCTTAGGCGGCCGACCGAATGAGCAGTTCTTC.

The V gene is TRBV27, the J gene TRBJ2-1, with TRBD1 matching over 10 bases. After removal of 5 bases from V and 4 bases from J, the junction contained 8 bases not matched to a gene. Germline CDR1 MNHEY, CDR2 SMNVEV (reference sequence). The CDR3 spans 16 residues. The CDR3 protein is CASSPPMGQGYNEQFF. In nucleotides, the CDR3 is TGTGCCAGCAGTCCACCAATGGGACAGGGGTACAATGAGCAGTTCTTC.

The V call is TRBV30, the J call TRBJ1-1; TRBD1 agrees at 8 bases. This CDR3 has 13 residues. CDR1 GTSNPN and CDR2 SVGIG come from the germline V gene (reference sequence). The trim removed 2 bases at V and 4 bases at J, leaving 3 bases unmatched. The CDR3 reads CAWSTRGPTEAFF. The CDR3 DNA is TGTGCCTGGAGTACCAGGGGGCCCACTGAAGCTTTCTTT.

The CDR3 DNA is TGTGCCAGCAGCGCATTGGACAGGTACCTCCCACAGGACGAGCAGTACTTC. It specifies CASSALDRYLPQDEQYF. V usage is TRBV9 and J usage is TRBJ2-7, with 7 bases fitting TRBD1. Per the germline V gene, CDR1 is SGDLS and CDR2 is YYNGEE. The CDR3 covers 17 residues. The J segment lost 5 bases and the V segment lost 3 bases, leaving 17 bases of the junction unmatched.

V gene TRBV2 combines with J gene TRBJ1-5, with 7 bases lining up with TRBD1. This CDR3 spans 16 amino acids. The V gene's germline CDR1 is SNHLY and CDR2 FYNNEI. J was trimmed by 0 bases and V by 6 bases; bases with no gene match: 8. CDR3 in amino acids: CASSVRQGGSNQPQHF. CDR3 bases: TGTGCCAGCAGCGTTCGACAGGGAGGTAGCAATCAGCCCCAGCATTTT.

This chain links TRBV5-1 with TRBJ2-3, with a weak D call TRBD2 (6 bases). V was trimmed by 1 base and J by 2 bases, leaving 17 bases between them. Germline CDR1 is SGHRS and CDR2 is YFSETQ. The CDR3 runs 17 residues. The chain's CDR3 is CASSLPRDGRLTDTQYF. The CDR3 DNA follows: TGCGCCAGCAGCTTGCCACGGGACGGGAGACTCACAGATACGCAGTATTTT.

The genes are TRBV27 and TRBJ1-1, with D unclear. The V end lost 4 bases, the J end lost 3 bases, and 15 bases lay between the germline ends. In germline, CDR1 is MNHEY, CDR2 SMNVEV (reference sequence). The CDR3 loop spans 15 amino acids. CDR3 nucleotide sequence: TGTGCCAGCAGTTGGGCCCCCCCTATGGACACTGAAGCTTTCTTT. It yields the protein CASSWAPPMDTEAFF.

J is TRBJ2-5 and V is TRBV5-4; 10 bases agree with TRBD2. The closer fit of TRBJ2-7 to the DNA end suggests the J call may be wrong. This CDR3 is built from 14 residues. The germline V gene has CDR1 SGHNT and CDR2 YYREEE (reference sequence). Here the CDR3 DNA reads TGTGCCAGCAGCCCTAGCGGGAGCGGATACGAGCAGTACTTC. This encodes CASSPSGSGYEQYF.

The gene calls are TRBV7-2 and TRBJ2-7, with D unresolved. Germline V lookup: CDR1 SGHTA, CDR2 FQGNSA. The CDR3 extends over 13 amino acids. V was trimmed by 1 base and J by 6 bases, leaving 10 bases between them. The CDR3 sequence: CASSLDLSPEQYF. The CDR3 region has the DNA TGTGCCAGCAGCTTAGACTTGTCCCCCGAGCAGTACTTC.